Each of the 7 T cell receptor beta chains below was sequenced from the same sample in a study of T cell repertoires in cytomegalovirus infection. TCRdb passed the reads through MiXCR, listing each CDR3 protein once. The repertoire holds fewer than 1,000,000 distinct CDR3 sequences, with 30% to 40% as singletons. Their cognate antigens are unknown. Specimen: cultured CD8+ T cells from PBMCs, collected from culture after CMV antigen stimulation. The receptors stem from a human donor in good health (CMV status not recorded). Some clones in this sample may be carry-over from other donors' samples.

Points on this clonotype: At one end the junction does not follow the germline gene, possibly because of a read error. The chain uses TRBV7-9 and TRBJ1-3; D possibly corresponds to TRBD1 (6 bases). CDR1 SEHNR and CDR2 FQNEAQ come from the germline V gene (reference sequence). The CDR3 totals 15 residues. DNA of the CDR3: TGTGCCAGCAGGTCGGGACATCGTTCTGGACACACCATATATTTT. Translated, it gives CASRSGHRSGHTIYF. The variable domain in full, with the rest retrieved from reference TRBV7-9 and TRBJ1-3, is DTGVSQNPRHKITKRGQNVTFRCDPISEHNRLYWYRQTLGQGPEFLTYFQNEAQLEKSRLLSDRFSAERPKGSFSTLEIQRTEQGDSAMYLCASRSGHRSGHTIYFGEGSWLTVV.

The chain has TRBV7-2 and TRBJ2-7; the D gene is possibly TRBD2 (5 bases). In germline, CDR1 is SGHTA, CDR2 FQGNSA. V was pared by 5 bases and J by 0 bases, with 17 bases between. This CDR3 has 16 residues. CDR3 residues: CASSQSGPGSSYEQYV. The DNA of the CDR3 is TGTGCCAGCAGCCAGAGTGGACCTGGGAGCTCCTACGAGCAGTACGTC.

Written as DNA, the CDR3 is TGTGCCAGCAGCATACCAGGGGGGAATTCACCCCTCCACTTT. Its protein is CASSIPGGNSPLHF. The genes are TRBV7-9 and TRBJ1-6; 7 bases map to TRBD1. Losses at the gene ends were 5 bases for V and 7 bases for J; bases not matched to a gene: 5. Looked up from germline, CDR1 is SEHNR and CDR2 is FQNEAQ (reference sequence). The CDR3 runs 14 residues.

The CDR3 here is CSAREPAGPPYEQYV. The CDR3 DNA reads TGCAGTGCTAGAGAGCCCGCAGGGCCCCCCTACGAGCAGTACGTC. V is TRBV20-1 and J is TRBJ2-7; the D gene is possibly TRBD1 (5 bases). This CDR3 contains 15 residues. The germline gives CDR1 DFQATT, CDR2 SNEGSKA (reference sequence). The V gene lost 0 bases and the J gene lost 2 bases, with 14 bases spanning the gap.

The chain joins TRBV13 to TRBJ1-1; the D gene is possibly TRBD1 (5 bases). CDR1 and CDR2 (germline): PRHDT, FYEKMQ (reference sequence). The V and J ends lost 1 base and 6 bases respectively, with 12 bases between them. This CDR3 contains 14 residues. The CDR3 DNA reads as TGTGCCAGCAGCTTAGTAAAAGGGGTGGCTGAAGCTTTCTTT. It translates to CASSLVKGVAEAFF.

The rearrangement uses TRBV7-9 and TRBJ2-7; D is perhaps TRBD1 (7 bases). Germline loops: CDR1 SEHNR, CDR2 FQNEAQ (reference sequence). The V gene lost 5 bases and the J gene lost 2 bases, with 22 bases spanning the gap. This CDR3 spans 17 amino acids. The CDR3 loop reads CASSGPGDRKFPYEQYV. CDR3 nucleotides: TGTGCCAGCAGCGGACCGGGGGACAGAAAATTCCCCTACGAGCAGTACGTC.

This clonotype appeared many times. The V and J genes are TRBV7-6 and TRBJ2-2; no reliable D call. There are 13 residues in the CDR3. CDR1 is SGHVS, CDR2 FNYEAQ, per germline. V lost 2 bases to trimming and J lost 8 bases, with 9 bases between them. The CDR3 DNA follows: TGTGCCAGCAGCTTAAACAGTAGGGGGGAGCTGTTTTTT. Translation: CASSLNSRGELFF.